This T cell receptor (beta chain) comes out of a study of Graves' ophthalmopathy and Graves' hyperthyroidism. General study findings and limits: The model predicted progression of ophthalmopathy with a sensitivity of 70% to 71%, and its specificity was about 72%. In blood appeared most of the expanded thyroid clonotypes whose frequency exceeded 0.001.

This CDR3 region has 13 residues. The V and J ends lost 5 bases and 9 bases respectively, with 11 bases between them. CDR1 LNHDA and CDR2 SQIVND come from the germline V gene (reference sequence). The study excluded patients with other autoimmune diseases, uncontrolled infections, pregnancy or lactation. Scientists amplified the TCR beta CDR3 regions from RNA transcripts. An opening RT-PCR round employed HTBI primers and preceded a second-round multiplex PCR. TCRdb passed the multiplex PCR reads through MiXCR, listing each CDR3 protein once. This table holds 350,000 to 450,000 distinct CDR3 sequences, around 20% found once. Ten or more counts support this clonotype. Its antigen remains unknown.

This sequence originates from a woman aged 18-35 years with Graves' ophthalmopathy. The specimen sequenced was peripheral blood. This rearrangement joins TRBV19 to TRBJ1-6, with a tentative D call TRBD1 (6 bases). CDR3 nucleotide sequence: TGTGCCAGTAGTCAGGGGCCAGTTTCACCCCTCCACTTT. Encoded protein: CASSQGPVSPLHF.